The 23 T cell receptor beta chains below all came from one sample that was sequenced in a study of cytomegalovirus exposure and HLA in healthy donors. With 60 Vbeta and 13 Jbeta primers, the PCR was carried out. Produced via immunoSEQ multiplex PCR; TCRdb's table is partial and in-frame only. The sample has 150,000 to 200,000 clones; about 80% are singletons. The specimen sequenced was PBMCs. The source is a woman in her 50s in good health and CMV-seronegative.

CDR3 region: CASRGDRGQQPQHF. CDR3 in DNA: TGTGCCAGCAGGGGAGACAGGGGACAGCAGCCCCAGCATTTT. The gene calls are TRBV2 and TRBJ1-5; TRBD1 agrees at 8 bases. V shed 6 bases and J 7 bases; nucleotides not matched to a gene: 8. Germline V CDR1 and CDR2: SNHLY, FYNNEI. CDR3 length: 14 amino acids.

This chain connects TRBV6-5 to TRBJ1-6; D might be TRBD1 (6 bases). The germline CDR1 and CDR2 sequences are MNHEY and SVGAGI. The length of the CDR3 is 15 residues. V was cut by 5 bases and J by 8 bases, with 16 bases left in between. CDR3 loop: CASSRWGEGDSPLHF. CDR3 coding DNA: TGTGCCAGCAGTCGGTGGGGGGAGGGGGATTCACCCCTCCACTTT.

The chain has TRBV4-2 and TRBJ1-1; D possibly corresponds to TRBD1 (5 bases). V was cut by 0 bases and J by 3 bases, with 14 bases left in between. This CDR3 is built from 16 residues. Germline CDR1 is LGHNA and CDR2 is YNFKEQ. In nucleotides, the CDR3 is TGTGCCAGCAGCCAAGATGCGCAGGGCCTGCACACTGAAGCTTTCTTT. This sequence encodes CASSQDAQGLHTEAFF.

V usage is TRBV28 and J usage is TRBJ2-5, with 10 bases matching TRBD1. The end of the DNA fits TRBJ2-7 better, so the J call may be wrong. This CDR3 region has 16 residues. From germline, CDR1 is MDHEN and CDR2 SYDVKM. DNA for the CDR3: TGTGCCAGCAGTTCCTCCGGGACAGGGGTACACTACGAGCAGTACTTC. Protein sequence: CASSSSGTGVHYEQYF.

The CDR3 DNA is TGTGCCAGCAGCCAATCGGCGGGGCATCAGCCCCAGCATTTT. Residues: CASSQSAGHQPQHF. The chain uses TRBV16 and TRBJ1-5, with D perhaps TRBD1 (5 bases). The CDR3 length is 14 residues. The V and J ends lost 0 bases and 5 bases respectively, with 8 bases between them. The germline CDR1 and CDR2 sequences are KGHSY and FQNENV.

The chain carries TRBV29-1 and TRBJ1-1; a possible D gene is TRBD1 (5 bases). The germline V gene has CDR1 SQVTM and CDR2 ANQGSEA. The CDR3 runs 15 residues. V was clipped by 1 base and J by 1 base, with 13 bases between them. The CDR3 loop reads CSVEGSWTPNTEAFF. For the CDR3, the DNA is TGCAGCGTTGAAGGGTCGTGGACACCGAACACTGAAGCTTTCTTT.

The V gene is TRBV6-4, the J gene TRBJ2-2; D gene uncertain. The V gene lost 8 bases and the J gene lost 4 bases, with 11 bases spanning the gap. The CDR3 runs to 13 residues. Germline CDR1 is MRHNA and CDR2 is SNTAGT. This CDR3 reads CASRFSATGELFF. The CDR3 DNA reads as TGTGCCAGCCGATTCAGTGCCACCGGGGAGCTGTTTTTT.

This chain joins TRBV11-3 and TRBJ2-2; D is unresolved. Germline V gene lookup returns CDR1 SGHNT and CDR2 YENEEA. The CDR3 has 15 residues. V gave up 1 base and J gave up 1 base, with 7 bases separating them. CDR3 sequence (DNA): TGTGCCAGCAGCTTAGGGGCAGTGAACACCGGGGAGCTGTTTTTT. Translation gives CASSLGAVNTGELFF.

This rearrangement joins TRBV30 to TRBJ1-1, with D possibly matching TRBD1 (5 bases). The CDR3 length is 15 residues. V lost 5 bases to trimming and J lost 1 base, with 17 bases between them. Germline V lookup: CDR1 GTSNPN, CDR2 SVGIG (reference sequence). CDR3 nucleotides: TGTGCCTGGTGCGTATCGGGACTCCCGAACACTGAAGCTTTCTTT. Its protein is CAWCVSGLPNTEAFF.

Only a few counts were recorded for this clone. The chain recombines TRBV4-1 with TRBJ1-3; no reliable D call. CDR3 length equals 15 residues. The germline V gene encodes CDR1 MGHRA and CDR2 YSYEKL. Trimming removed 1 base from V and 0 bases from J, with 7 bases in between. The CDR3 DNA sequence: TGCGCCAGCAGCCAAGTTGAGAGCTCTGGAAACACCATATATTTT. Its translation is CASSQVESSGNTIYF.

Concerning this clone: Other DNA sequences within the sample encode an identical CDR3. This sequence joins TRBV7-9 and TRBJ1-6, with D uncertain. V dropped 6 bases and J dropped 8 bases, with 11 bases sitting between them. Per germline, CDR1 SEHNR and CDR2 FQNEAQ (reference sequence). This CDR3 contains 13 residues. CDR3 coding DNA: TGTGCCAGCAGAACCAGGTATGATTCACCCCTCCACTTT. This sequence encodes CASRTRYDSPLHF.

This chain uses TRBV4-1 with TRBJ1-3; 7 bases map to TRBD1. Germline V gives CDR1 MGHRA, CDR2 YSYEKL. The junction had 11 bases not matched to a gene; V was cut back by 0 bases and J by 3 bases. CDR3 length equals 18 residues. CDR3 in amino acids: CASSQESNRGFRGNTIYF. CDR3 DNA sequence: TGCGCCAGCAGCCAAGAATCTAACAGGGGTTTCCGTGGAAACACCATATATTTT.

The V and J genes are TRBV5-1 and TRBJ1-4; possibly TRBD1 for D (5 bases). Trimming removed 0 bases at V and 0 bases at J, with 9 bases between. From germline, CDR1 is SGHRS and CDR2 YFSETQ. The CDR3 length is 16 residues. The CDR3 nucleotides read TGCGCCAGCAGCTTGGCTCTGACAGCAACTAATGAAAAACTGTTTTTT. Its protein product is CASSLALTATNEKLFF.

The chain uses TRBV6-5 and TRBJ1-1, with D possibly TRBD1 on 5 matching bases. The CDR3 contains 13 residues. The V gene's germline CDR1 is MNHEY and CDR2 SVGAGI. Deletions cut 6 bases from V and 4 bases from J, with 12 bases between. The CDR3 sequence: CASRTVLGTEAFF. The CDR3 DNA is TGTGCCAGCAGGACAGTGTTGGGCACTGAAGCTTTCTTT.

This clone has a handful of counts. The rearrangement links TRBV6-6 to TRBJ1-1; no definite D call. Trimming removed 3 bases at V and 0 bases at J, with 5 bases between. CDR1 and CDR2 from the germline V gene are MNHNY and SVGAGI (reference sequence). The CDR3 length is 13 residues. The chain's CDR3 is CASSYRVNTEAFF. CDR3 bases: TGTGCCAGCAGTTATCGCGTGAACACTGAAGCTTTCTTT.

V is TRBV5-4 and J is TRBJ2-1; TRBD2 aligns across 7 bases. Germline trimming cut 0 bases from V and 7 bases from J; bases unmatched to any gene: 7. The CDR3 contains 15 residues. CDR1 is SGHNT and CDR2 is YYREEE in the germline V gene (reference sequence). The CDR3 sequence is CASSLVVGRGNEQFF. The CDR3 coding sequence is TGTGCCAGCAGCTTGGTCGTTGGGCGGGGGAATGAGCAGTTCTTC.

This chain uses TRBV15 with TRBJ1-2; D uncertain. Germline assignment: CDR1 LNHNV and CDR2 YYDKDF (reference sequence). The V and J ends lost 1 base and 0 bases respectively, with 12 bases between them. This CDR3 region has 16 residues. DNA of the CDR3: TGTGCCACCAGCAGAGGAGGCGACCCAGCTAACTATGGCTACACCTTC. It encodes CATSRGGDPANYGYTF.

V gene TRBV6-5 combines with J gene TRBJ1-1, with D tentatively TRBD1 (5 bases). CDR1 and CDR2 (germline): MNHEY, SVGAGI. Trimming removed 8 bases from V and 5 bases from J, with 9 bases in between. The CDR3 contains 11 residues. CDR3 amino acids: CASHGGTEAFF. CDR3 DNA: TGTGCCAGCCACGGGGGGACTGAAGCTTTCTTT.

The rearrangement uses TRBV28 and TRBJ2-1; 9 bases fit TRBD1. V gave up 5 bases and J gave up 1 base; unmatched junction bases: 3. The CDR3 has 15 residues. Germline V gives CDR1 MDHEN, CDR2 SYDVKM. CDR3 sequence reads: CASSAQGASYNEQFF. The DNA for the CDR3 is TGTGCCAGCAGTGCACAGGGGGCGTCCTACAATGAGCAGTTCTTC.

V and J are TRBV12-5 and TRBJ1-1; perhaps TRBD1 as D (5 bases). Trimming stripped 1 base from V and 4 bases from J, with 13 bases between. This CDR3 contains 15 residues. Germline values: CDR1 LGHNT, CDR2 FRNRAP. The CDR3: CASGLAPTGVTEAFF. CDR3 DNA sequence: TGTGCTAGTGGTTTGGCCCCAACGGGGGTCACTGAAGCTTTCTTT.

J is TRBJ1-2 and V is TRBV9, with no clear D. CDR3 length: 11 amino acids. Deletions cut 4 bases from V and 5 bases from J, with 6 bases between. Germline lookup yields CDR1 SGDLS and CDR2 YYNGEE. The CDR3 sequence: CASSKQYGYTF. DNA for the CDR3: TGTGCCAGCAGCAAGCAATATGGCTACACCTTC.

J is TRBJ1-1 and V is TRBV2; D not certain. The CDR3 totals 13 residues. Trimming cost V 5 bases and J 0 bases, with 7 bases left between them. Germline lookup yields CDR1 SNHLY and CDR2 FYNNEI. In DNA form, the CDR3 reads TGTGCCAGCAGTCGAGCACTGAACACTGAAGCTTTCTTT. Translation gives CASSRALNTEAFF.

J is TRBJ1-4 and V is TRBV18; 9 nucleotides agree with TRBD1. The CDR3 runs to 13 residues. Per the germline V gene, CDR1 is KGHSH and CDR2 is LQKENI. V dropped 3 bases and J dropped 7; count of bases not matched to a gene: 0. The CDR3 DNA reads TGTGCCAGCTCACCGGGACAGGGTGAAAAACTGTTTTTT. This encodes CASSPGQGEKLFF.